The TCR beta chain under discussion was sequenced for a study of CD8+ T cells in alopecia areata. The overall study: Using the percentage of affected scalp area, treated patients' severity was scored.

Notes on the study in general: Sequencing of scalp tissue also captures the resident alphabeta T cells of normal skin.

Trimming cost V 2 bases and J 3 bases, with 5 bases left between them. Germline values: CDR1 MNHEY, CDR2 SMNVEV (reference sequence). This CDR3 has 13 amino acids. RNA was extracted and reverse transcribed into cDNA as the sequencing template. Sequencing used immunoSEQ multiplex PCR; TCRdb keeps in-frame clones, though not all of them. The table shows 150,000 to 200,000 clones, with under 80% occurring only once. To note about this clone: Its antigen is still unknown.

The treatment is: oral pan-JAK inhibitor, 5-10 mg twice daily. The study team obtained lesional scalp punch biopsies and peripheral blood from alopecia areata patients. This sample comprised CD4+ T cells sorted from blood, obtained between weeks 49 and 50, from a patient treated with tofacitinib. This sequence originates from a human donor with alopecia areata. The rearrangement links TRBV27 to TRBJ1-5, with unresolved D. The CDR3 DNA sequence: TGTGCCAGCAGTTTAACTGACAATCAGCCCCAGCATTTT. This codes for CASSLTDNQPQHF.